The 30 T cell receptor beta chains presented below share a single source sample, sequenced in a study of blood T cells in healthy people across ages. For the second PCR, which ran for roughly 7 to 11 cycles, a sample-barcoded 5' primer and a J-beta primer mix were used. TCRdb itself ran the 5' RACE reads through MiXCR, one entry per CDR3 protein. In the table there are roughly 720,000 distinct CDR3 sequences, roughly 53% of which are singletons. The sample consisted of blood. Source of these receptors: a man of 80 years or more in good health.

This rearrangement joins TRBV6-1 to TRBJ2-5, with D unclear. Trimming pared 2 bases from V and 11 bases from J, leaving 12 bases between. CDR1 and CDR2 (germline): MNHNS, SASEGT. The CDR3 loop spans 12 amino acids. CDR3 residues: CASSEMALGQYF. The CDR3 DNA reads as TGTGCCAGCAGTGAAATGGCCCTCGGACAGTACTTC.

The chain recombines TRBV6-1 with TRBJ2-7; perhaps TRBD1 as D (6 bases). Germline values: CDR1 MNHNS, CDR2 SASEGT. Trimming pared 5 bases from V and 0 bases from J, leaving 17 bases between. This CDR3 has 16 amino acids. The CDR3 bases are TGTGCCAGCAGTCGGCGGGCACAGGGTAGCTCCTACGAGCAGTACTTC. Protein sequence: CASSRRAQGSSYEQYF.

The V call is TRBV5-1, the J call TRBJ2-1; possible D gene TRBD1, 5 bases. The CDR3 consists of 17 residues. Germline values: CDR1 SGHRS, CDR2 YFSETQ. V was pared by 7 bases and J by 5 bases, with 25 bases between. CDR3 in DNA: TGCGCCAGCTCCATTACGTCTGGAGTAGGGGCCCACAATGAGCAGTTCTTC. This translates into CASSITSGVGAHNEQFF.

The J gene is TRBJ1-1, the V gene TRBV20-1; 11 nucleotides agree with TRBD1. Trimming removed 7 bases from V and 3 bases from J; junction bases left unmatched: 4. The CDR3 is 13 amino acids. The germline V gene encodes CDR1 DFQATT and CDR2 SNEGSKA (reference sequence). The chain's CDR3 is CSGPGQGDTEAFF. In DNA, the CDR3 is TGCAGTGGGCCGGGACAGGGGGACACTGAAGCTTTCTTT.

The chain has TRBV7-6 and TRBJ2-5; 13 bases align to TRBD2. This CDR3 spans 15 amino acids. Germline values: CDR1 SGHVS, CDR2 FNYEAQ. Trimming removed 6 bases from V and 1 base from J; junction bases left unmatched: 2. CDR3 loop: CASRGTSGVQETQYF. The CDR3, as DNA: TGTGCCAGCAGAGGGACTAGCGGGGTCCAAGAGACCCAGTACTTC.

The table lists this clonotype with a count of one. One end of the junction varies from germline; a read error may be responsible. The chain couples TRBV7-2 to TRBJ2-5; TRBD2 matches 11 bases. The CDR3 extends over 16 amino acids. Looked up from germline, CDR1 is SGHTA and CDR2 is FQGNSA. The CDR3 DNA reads TGTGTCAGCAATCTAGCGGGAGGTTTCGGGAAAGAGACCCAGTACTTC. It yields the protein CVSNLAGGFGKETQYF.

This clonotype has only a few counts. A much larger clone sits a single nucleotide away, making a read error possible. This chain uses TRBV5-4 with TRBJ1-2; TRBD1 agrees at 7 bases. V shed 3 bases, J shed 2 bases, and the junction held 1 base outside the gene matches. There are 13 residues in the CDR3. The germline V gene has CDR1 SGHNT and CDR2 YYREEE (reference sequence). The CDR3 DNA follows: TGTGCCAGCAGCTGGGACAGAAACTATGGCTACACCTTC. It codes for CASSWDRNYGYTF.

The chain couples TRBV19 to TRBJ1-5; D unresolved. Germline lookup yields CDR1 LNHDA and CDR2 SQIVND (reference sequence). The CDR3 is 14 residues long. Trimming shortened V by 5 bases and J by 5 bases, and 13 bases separated the two germline ends. CDR3 coding DNA: TGTGCCAGTAGTCCATCGGTCAGTTATCAGCCCCAGCATTTT. It codes for CASSPSVSYQPQHF.

CDR3 sequence (DNA): TGTGCCAGCAGTTCGGACAGGGGGAAGGTGAATACGCAGTATTTT. Protein: CASSSDRGKVNTQYF. The rearrangement links TRBV27 to TRBJ2-3; 10 bases map to TRBD1. The CDR3 has 15 amino acids. Trimming cost V 4 bases and J 7 bases; bases outside gene matches: 8. CDR1 is MNHEY, CDR2 SMNVEV, per germline (reference sequence).

The V and J genes are TRBV20-1 and TRBJ2-1; a weak D match, TRBD1 (5 bases). Per germline, CDR1 DFQATT and CDR2 SNEGSKA (reference sequence). Trimming left V 5 bases short and J 3 bases short, with 14 bases between. This CDR3 is built from 14 residues. CDR3 protein: CSASRRTRYNEQFF. As DNA, the CDR3 is TGCAGTGCTTCCCGGCGGACACGCTACAATGAGCAGTTCTTC.

The rearrangement joins TRBV28 to TRBJ2-7; D is uncertain. The V and J ends lost 6 bases and 9 bases respectively, with 18 bases between them. The CDR3 consists of 13 residues. Germline CDR1 MDHEN, CDR2 SYDVKM. CDR3 sequence (DNA): TGTGCCAGCAGCCCGCTGACGGAGAGGAGGCAGTACTTC. The encoded protein is CASSPLTERRQYF.

The V call is TRBV20-1, the J call TRBJ1-5; D not resolved. Germline assignment: CDR1 DFQATT and CDR2 SNEGSKA (reference sequence). This CDR3 is built from 13 residues. Trimming removed 2 bases from V and 2 bases from J, with 7 bases in between. DNA for the CDR3: TGCAGTGCTAGACAGCAGGGCAATCAGCCCCAGCATTTT. It codes for CSARQQGNQPQHF.

J is TRBJ2-3 and V is TRBV10-3; the match to TRBD1 covers 7 bases. J lost 2 bases, V lost 11 bases, and 4 bases had no gene match. Germline V gene data show CDR1 as ENHRY and CDR2 as SYGVKD. The CDR3 loop spans 12 amino acids. The CDR3 region is CAVQGFTDTQYF. In DNA, the CDR3 is TGTGCCGTACAGGGGTTCACAGATACGCAGTATTTT.

V gene TRBV20-1 combines with J gene TRBJ2-1; D remains unclear. Germline loops: CDR1 DFQATT, CDR2 SNEGSKA (reference sequence). The length of the CDR3 is 13 residues. V gave up 5 bases and J gave up 0 bases, with 8 bases separating them. In nucleotides, the CDR3 is TGCAGTGCTCCGACTTCCTCCTACAATGAGCAGTTCTTC. Protein product: CSAPTSSYNEQFF.

The rearrangement joins TRBV20-1 to TRBJ2-1, with 12 bases lining up with TRBD2. The CDR3 consists of 19 residues. Germline CDR1 is DFQATT and CDR2 is SNEGSKA (reference sequence). With 0 bases clipped from V and 7 bases from J, the junction kept 16 bases outside the gene matches. CDR3 sequence reads: CSARDSASGRGTLGNEQFF. In DNA, the CDR3 is TGCAGTGCTAGAGATTCGGCTAGCGGGAGGGGGACCTTAGGGAATGAGCAGTTCTTC.

This clonotype was observed a single time. V usage is TRBV9 and J usage is TRBJ2-5, with D tentatively TRBD1 (6 bases). This CDR3 region has 17 residues. The V gene lost 0 bases and the J gene lost 1 base, with 16 bases spanning the gap. Germline CDR1 SGDLS, CDR2 YYNGEE. The CDR3 region has the DNA TGTGCCAGCAGCGTAGCTGGATCCAGGGGTGGCCAAGAGACCCAGTACTTC. Its translation: CASSVAGSRGGQETQYF.

The V call is TRBV7-9, the J call TRBJ1-3, with unresolved D. Trimming took 1 base from V and 3 from J, leaving 13 bases between them. Per the germline V gene, CDR1 is SEHNR and CDR2 is FQNEAQ (reference sequence). This CDR3 spans 16 amino acids. CDR3 bases: TGTGCCAGCAGCTTAGGAGCTTTCTTGGATGGAAACACCATATATTTT. Translated, it gives CASSLGAFLDGNTIYF.

The rearrangement uses TRBV12-3 or TRBV12-4 and TRBJ2-1, with a weak D call TRBD2 (5 bases). This CDR3 region has 14 residues. V was shortened by 3 bases and J by 9 bases, with 15 bases between the two germline ends. CDR3 loop: CASSFSVPSGEQFF. The CDR3 DNA sequence: TGTGCCAGCAGTTTCTCAGTCCCCAGCGGTGAGCAGTTCTTC.

About this clonotype: One base away lies a much larger clone, so this may be a sequencing read error. The chain has TRBV4-2 and TRBJ1-2; TRBD1 aligns across 7 bases. Germline lookup yields CDR1 LGHNA and CDR2 YNFKEQ. The CDR3 runs to 15 residues. DNA for the CDR3: TGTGCCGGCAGCCAAGAGGGGGCAGCCCTCTATGGCTACACCTTC. It codes for CAGSQEGAALYGYTF.

This clonotype turned up a few times. The chain couples TRBV13 to TRBJ2-3, with a tentative D call TRBD2 (6 bases). V was cut by 5 bases and J by 2 bases, with 14 bases left in between. Germline V gene sequence: CDR1 PRHDT, CDR2 FYEKMQ (reference sequence). This CDR3 contains 15 residues. CDR3 nucleotides: TGTGCCAGCAGCCATAGGAGGGAGGTCACAGATACGCAGTATTTT. Translated: CASSHRREVTDTQYF. Using reference TRBV13 and TRBJ2-3 for the parts outside the CDR3, the full variable domain is AAGVIQSPRHLIKEKRETATLKCYPIPRHDTVYWYQQGPGQDPQFLISFYEKMQSDKGSIPDRFSAQQFSDYHSELNMSSLELGDSALYFCASSHRREVTDTQYFGPGTRLTVL.

The chain has TRBV20-1 and TRBJ2-7; TRBD2 aligns across 8 bases. Germline V gene sequence: CDR1 DFQATT, CDR2 SNEGSKA (reference sequence). CDR3 length: 14 residues. J lost 4 bases, V lost 6 bases, and 11 bases had no gene match. The CDR3 nucleotides are TGCAGTGCCTCCGGACTAGCAAGGTTTTACGAGCAGTACTTC. This encodes CSASGLARFYEQYF.

The chain couples TRBV14 to TRBJ2-1; 10 bases are a match to TRBD1. The length of the CDR3 is 17 residues. Germline V gene data show CDR1 as SGHDN and CDR2 as FVKESK. After removal of 6 bases from V and 8 bases from J, the junction contained 16 bases not matched to a gene. The CDR3 DNA follows: TGTGCCAGCAGAGACTCTCTCCGGGACAGGGGCAAGTATGAGCAGTTCTTC. Translating it yields CASRDSLRDRGKYEQFF.

In its sample, this clonotype was seen a few times. The V gene is TRBV29-1, the J gene TRBJ1-2, with D tentatively TRBD1 (5 bases). Trimming took 6 bases from V and 8 from J, leaving 10 bases between them. Germline CDR1 is SQVTM and CDR2 is ANQGSEA. CDR3 size: 10 residues. CDR3 in DNA: TGCAGCGTCGGGGACGCCGGCTACACCTTC. It specifies CSVGDAGYTF.

This clonotype showed up just a few times. The chain joins TRBV7-2 to TRBJ2-5, with TRBD1 matching 9 bases. Matching the DNA end better, TRBJ2-7 makes the J call doubtful. The CDR3 contains 14 residues. The V gene's germline CDR1 is SGHTA and CDR2 FQGNSA. The CDR3 protein is CASSRQGVGDEQYF. In nucleotides, the CDR3 is TGTGCCAGCAGCCGACAGGGGGTTGGCGACGAGCAGTACTTC.

The chain employs TRBV4-2 and TRBJ2-3; 14 bases agree with TRBD2. Germline CDR1 and CDR2: LGHNA and YNFKEQ. The ends lost 1 base at V and 0 bases at J; junction bases unmatched: 6. The CDR3 is 19 residues long. The CDR3 here is CASSQGLAGGPTSTDTQYF. The CDR3 nucleotides read TGTGCCAGCAGCCAAGGACTAGCGGGAGGGCCAACTAGCACAGATACGCAGTATTTT.

The genes are TRBV18 and TRBJ1-3; D not certain. The germline V gene has CDR1 KGHSH and CDR2 LQKENI. CDR3 length: 14 amino acids. Trimming removed 3 bases at V and 2 bases at J, with 8 bases between. The CDR3 bases are TGTGCCAGCTCACCCGGGTCAACTGGAAACACCATATATTTT. Its protein product is CASSPGSTGNTIYF.

In DNA form, the CDR3 reads TGCGCCAGCAAAAGGGACGGCGACCAGGGGACCCAGTACTTC. It specifies CASKRDGDQGTQYF. This chain links TRBV5-1 with TRBJ2-5; D may match TRBD1 or TRBD2 (5 bases each). The CDR3 runs 14 residues. Germline CDR1 SGHRS, CDR2 YFSETQ. Trimming cost V 6 bases and J 7 bases, with 19 bases left between them.

This clonotype was observed at least ten times. This chain uses TRBV29-1 with TRBJ2-7; D remains ambiguous. Trimming removed 4 bases from V and 1 base from J, with 11 bases in between. The CDR3 runs 13 residues. Germline V CDR1 and CDR2: SQVTM, ANQGSEA. CDR3: CSVVGQVSYEQYF. CDR3 nucleotide sequence: TGCAGCGTTGTAGGGCAGGTGTCCTACGAGCAGTACTTC.

The chain uses TRBV4-2 and TRBJ1-2; D is possibly TRBD1 (5 bases). The ends were cut back, 5 bases at V and 7 bases at J, with 17 bases in the middle. Germline assignment: CDR1 LGHNA and CDR2 YNFKEQ. The CDR3 is 14 residues long. For the CDR3, the DNA is TGTGCCAGCAGCTTAGGGACCATGGGTAGTGGCTACACCTTC. It encodes CASSLGTMGSGYTF.

The rearrangement joins TRBV28 to TRBJ1-2; D not resolved. This CDR3 region has 15 residues. The V gene lost 7 bases and the J gene lost 2 bases, with 17 bases spanning the gap. Germline V lookup: CDR1 MDHEN, CDR2 SYDVKM. The CDR3 is CASKDQRAANYGYTF. Written as DNA, the CDR3 is TGTGCCAGCAAAGACCAAAGGGCGGCCAACTATGGCTACACCTTC.